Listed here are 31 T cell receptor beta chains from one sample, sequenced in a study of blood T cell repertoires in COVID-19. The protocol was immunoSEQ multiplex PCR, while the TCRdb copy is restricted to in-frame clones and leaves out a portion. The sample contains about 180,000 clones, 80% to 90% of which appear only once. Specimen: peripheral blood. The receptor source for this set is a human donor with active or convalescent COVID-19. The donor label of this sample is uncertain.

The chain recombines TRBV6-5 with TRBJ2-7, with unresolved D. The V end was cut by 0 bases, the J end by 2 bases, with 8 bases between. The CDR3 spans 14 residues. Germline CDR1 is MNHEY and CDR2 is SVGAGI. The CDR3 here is CASSYSGRTYEQYF. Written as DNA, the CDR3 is TGTGCCAGCAGTTACTCGGGCAGAACCTACGAGCAGTACTTC.

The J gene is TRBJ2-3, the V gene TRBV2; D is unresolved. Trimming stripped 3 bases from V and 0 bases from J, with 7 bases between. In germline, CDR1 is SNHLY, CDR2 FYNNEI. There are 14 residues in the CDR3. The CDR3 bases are TGTGCCAGCAGTGAGTACAGAAGCACAGATACGCAGTATTTT. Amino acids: CASSEYRSTDTQYF.

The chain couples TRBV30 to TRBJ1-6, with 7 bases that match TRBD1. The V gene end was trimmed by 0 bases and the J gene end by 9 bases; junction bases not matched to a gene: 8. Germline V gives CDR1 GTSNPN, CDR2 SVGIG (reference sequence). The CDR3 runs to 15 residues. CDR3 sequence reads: CAWSVKTGTSSPLHF. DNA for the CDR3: TGTGCCTGGAGTGTAAAGACAGGGACGAGTTCACCCCTCCACTTT.

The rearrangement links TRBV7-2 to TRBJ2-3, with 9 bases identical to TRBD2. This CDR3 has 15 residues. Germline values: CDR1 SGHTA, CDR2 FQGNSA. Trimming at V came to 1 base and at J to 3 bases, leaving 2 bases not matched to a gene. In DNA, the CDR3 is TGTGCCAGCAGCTTAGGCGGGGGGGGGACAGATACGCAGTATTTT. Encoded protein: CASSLGGGGTDTQYF.

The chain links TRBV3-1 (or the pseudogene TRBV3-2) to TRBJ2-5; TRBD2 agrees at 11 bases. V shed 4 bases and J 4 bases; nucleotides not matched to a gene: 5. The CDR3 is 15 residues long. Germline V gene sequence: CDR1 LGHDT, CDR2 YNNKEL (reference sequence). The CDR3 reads CASSPLAGVGETQYF. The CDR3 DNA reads TGTGCCAGCAGCCCACTAGCGGGGGTGGGAGAGACCCAGTACTTC.

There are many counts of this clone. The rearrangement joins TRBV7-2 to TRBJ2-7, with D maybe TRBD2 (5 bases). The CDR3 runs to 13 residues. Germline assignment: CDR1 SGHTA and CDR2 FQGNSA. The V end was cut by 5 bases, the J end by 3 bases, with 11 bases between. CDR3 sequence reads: CASSPNRGYEQYF. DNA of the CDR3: TGTGCCAGCAGCCCTAATCGGGGCTACGAGCAGTACTTC.

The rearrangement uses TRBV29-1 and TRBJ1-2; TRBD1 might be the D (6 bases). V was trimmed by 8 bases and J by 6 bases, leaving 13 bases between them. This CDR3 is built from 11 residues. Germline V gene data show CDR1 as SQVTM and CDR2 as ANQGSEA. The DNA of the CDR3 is TGCAGCTACAACAGGGTTAATGGCTACACCTTC. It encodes CSYNRVNGYTF. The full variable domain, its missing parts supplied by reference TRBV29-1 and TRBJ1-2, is SAVISQKPSRDICQRGTSLTIQCQVDSQVTMMFWYRQQPGQSLTLIATANQGSEATYESGFVIDKFPISRPNLTFSTLTVSNMSPEDSSIYLCSYNRVNGYTFGSGTRLTVV.

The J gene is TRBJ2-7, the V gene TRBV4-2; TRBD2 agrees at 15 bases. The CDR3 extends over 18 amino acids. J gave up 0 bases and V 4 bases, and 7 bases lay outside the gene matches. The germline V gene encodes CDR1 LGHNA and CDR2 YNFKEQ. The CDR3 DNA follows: TGTGCCAGCAGCCCCGGACTAGCGGGGGGGATTAGCTCCTACGAGCAGTACTTC. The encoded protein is CASSPGLAGGISSYEQYF.

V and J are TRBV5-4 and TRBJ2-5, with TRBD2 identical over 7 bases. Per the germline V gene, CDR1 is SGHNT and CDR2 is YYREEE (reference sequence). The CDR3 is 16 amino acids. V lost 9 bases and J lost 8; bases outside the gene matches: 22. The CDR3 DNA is TGTGCCACCTACCCCAACCGAGCGGGGCCTGGTGTAACCCAGTACTTC. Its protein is CATYPNRAGPGVTQYF.

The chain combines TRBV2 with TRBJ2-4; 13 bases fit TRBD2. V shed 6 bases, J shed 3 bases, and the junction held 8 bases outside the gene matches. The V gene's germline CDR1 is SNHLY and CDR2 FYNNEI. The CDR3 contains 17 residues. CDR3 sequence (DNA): TGTGCCAGCAGAAAAGGACTAGCGGGAGTGGTCAAAAACATTCAGTACTTC. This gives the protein CASRKGLAGVVKNIQYF.

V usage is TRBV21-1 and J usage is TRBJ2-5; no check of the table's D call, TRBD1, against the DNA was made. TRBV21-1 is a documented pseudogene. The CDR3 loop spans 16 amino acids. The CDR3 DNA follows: TGTGCCAGCACGTCCTCCTACAGGGGGTATGGAGAGACCCAGTACTTC. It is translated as CASTSSYRGYGETQYF.

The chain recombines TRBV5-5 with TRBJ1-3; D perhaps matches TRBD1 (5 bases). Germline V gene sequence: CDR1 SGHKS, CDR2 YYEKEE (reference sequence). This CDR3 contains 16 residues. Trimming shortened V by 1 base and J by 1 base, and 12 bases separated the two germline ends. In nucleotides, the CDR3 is TGTGCCAGCAGCTTGTCACAGGAAAGTTCTGGAAACACCATATATTTT. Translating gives CASSLSQESSGNTIYF.

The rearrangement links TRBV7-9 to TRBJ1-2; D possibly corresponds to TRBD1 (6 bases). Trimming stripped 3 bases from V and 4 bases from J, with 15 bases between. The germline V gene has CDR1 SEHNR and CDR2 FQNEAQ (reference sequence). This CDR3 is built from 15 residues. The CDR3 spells CASSFSRLQGYGYTF. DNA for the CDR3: TGTGCCAGCAGCTTTTCCCGATTACAGGGCTATGGCTACACCTTC.

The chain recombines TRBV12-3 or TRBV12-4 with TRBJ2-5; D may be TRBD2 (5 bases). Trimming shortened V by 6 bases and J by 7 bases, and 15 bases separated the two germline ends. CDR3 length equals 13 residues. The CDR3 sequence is CASSRTDGGTQYF. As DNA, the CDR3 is TGTGCCAGCAGCCGAACGGATGGAGGGACCCAGTACTTC.

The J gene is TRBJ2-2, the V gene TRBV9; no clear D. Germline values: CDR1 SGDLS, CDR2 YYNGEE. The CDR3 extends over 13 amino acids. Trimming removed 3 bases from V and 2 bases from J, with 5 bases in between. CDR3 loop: CASSAPNTGELFF. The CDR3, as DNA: TGTGCCAGCAGCGCCCCAAACACCGGGGAGCTGTTTTTT.

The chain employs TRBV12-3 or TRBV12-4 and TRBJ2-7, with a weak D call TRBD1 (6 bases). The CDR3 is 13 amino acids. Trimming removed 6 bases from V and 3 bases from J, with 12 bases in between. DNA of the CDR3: TGTGCCAGCAGCCGGACAGCATTCTACGAGCAGTACTTC. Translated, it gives CASSRTAFYEQYF.

DNA of the CDR3: TGTGCCTTTCCGACGTCGGGGGGTTTGGGTTCACCCCTCCACTTT. It translates to CAFPTSGGLGSPLHF. The genes are TRBV2 and TRBJ1-6, with a weak D call TRBD1 (5 bases). V dropped 11 bases and J dropped 9 bases, with 23 bases sitting between them. The germline gives CDR1 SNHLY, CDR2 FYNNEI. CDR3 length equals 15 residues.

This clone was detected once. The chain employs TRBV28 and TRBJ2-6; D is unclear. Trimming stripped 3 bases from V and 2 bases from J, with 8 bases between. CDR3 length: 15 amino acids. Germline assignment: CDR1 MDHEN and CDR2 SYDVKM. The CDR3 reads CASSFSGTGANVLTF. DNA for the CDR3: TGTGCCAGCAGTTTCTCAGGAACTGGGGCCAACGTCCTGACTTTC. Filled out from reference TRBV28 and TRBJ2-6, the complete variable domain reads DVKVTQSSRYLVKRTGEKVFLECVQDMDHENMFWYRQDPGLGLRLIYFSYDVKMKEKGDIPEGYSVSREKKERFSLILESASTNQTSMYLCASSFSGTGANVLTFGAGSRLTVL.

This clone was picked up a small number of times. The CDR3 protein is CASSGTAYEQYF. CDR3 bases: TGTGCCAGCAGTGGGACAGCCTACGAGCAGTACTTC. The chain joins TRBV6-6 to TRBJ2-7; 7 nucleotides align to TRBD1. The length of the CDR3 is 12 residues. The ends lost 5 bases at V and 2 bases at J; junction bases unmatched: 0. Germline assignment: CDR1 MNHNY and CDR2 SVGAGI (reference sequence).

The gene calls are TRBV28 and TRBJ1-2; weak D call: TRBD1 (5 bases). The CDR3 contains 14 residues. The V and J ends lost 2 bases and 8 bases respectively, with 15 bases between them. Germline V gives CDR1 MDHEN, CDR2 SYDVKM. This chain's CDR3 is CASSLGQGRVGYTF. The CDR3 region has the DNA TGTGCCAGCAGTTTAGGGCAGGGCAGGGTGGGCTACACCTTC.

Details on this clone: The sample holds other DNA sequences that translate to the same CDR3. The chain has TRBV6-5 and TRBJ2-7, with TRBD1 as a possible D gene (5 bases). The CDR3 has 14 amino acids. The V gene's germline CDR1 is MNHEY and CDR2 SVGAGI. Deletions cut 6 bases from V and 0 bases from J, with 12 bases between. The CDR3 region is CASRRQGSSYEQYF. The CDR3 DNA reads TGTGCCAGCAGGAGGCAGGGTAGCTCCTACGAGCAGTACTTC.

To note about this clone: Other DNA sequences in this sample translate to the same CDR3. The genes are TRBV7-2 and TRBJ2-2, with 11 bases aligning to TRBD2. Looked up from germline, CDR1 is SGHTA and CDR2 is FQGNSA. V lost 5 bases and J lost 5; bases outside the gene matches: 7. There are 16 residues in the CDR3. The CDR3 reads CASSPIAGGRTGELFF. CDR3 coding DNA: TGTGCCAGCAGCCCTATAGCGGGGGGGCGGACCGGGGAGCTGTTTTTT.

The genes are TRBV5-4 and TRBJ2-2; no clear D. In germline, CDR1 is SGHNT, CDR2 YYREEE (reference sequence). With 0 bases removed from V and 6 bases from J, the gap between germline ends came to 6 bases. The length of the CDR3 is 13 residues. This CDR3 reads CASSLDSSGELFF. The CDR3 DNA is TGTGCCAGCAGCTTGGATTCGTCCGGGGAGCTGTTTTTT.

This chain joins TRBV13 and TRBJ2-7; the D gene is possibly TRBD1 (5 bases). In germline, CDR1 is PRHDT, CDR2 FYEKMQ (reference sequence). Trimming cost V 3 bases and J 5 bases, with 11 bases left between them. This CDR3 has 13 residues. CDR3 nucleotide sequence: TGTGCCAGCAGCTTTAGGGGCCAGGACGAGCAGTACTTC. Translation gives CASSFRGQDEQYF.

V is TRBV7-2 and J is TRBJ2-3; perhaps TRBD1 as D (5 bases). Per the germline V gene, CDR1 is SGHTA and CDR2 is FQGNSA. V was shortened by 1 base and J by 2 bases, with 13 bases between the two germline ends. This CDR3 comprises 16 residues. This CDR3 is CASSLDSGLPTDTQYF. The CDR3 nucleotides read TGTGCCAGCAGCTTAGATTCAGGGCTTCCCACAGATACGCAGTATTTT.

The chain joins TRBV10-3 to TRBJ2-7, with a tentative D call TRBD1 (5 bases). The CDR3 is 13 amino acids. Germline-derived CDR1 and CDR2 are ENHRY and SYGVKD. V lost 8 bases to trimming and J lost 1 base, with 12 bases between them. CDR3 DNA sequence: TGTGCCATCTTCCAACAGGAGTCCTACGAGCAGTACTTC. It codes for CAIFQQESYEQYF.

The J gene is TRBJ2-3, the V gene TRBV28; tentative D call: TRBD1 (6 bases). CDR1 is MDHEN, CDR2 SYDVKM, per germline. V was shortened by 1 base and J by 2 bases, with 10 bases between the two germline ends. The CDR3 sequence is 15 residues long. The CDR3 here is CASSLSRTATDTQYF. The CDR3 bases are TGTGCCAGCAGTTTATCCCGGACAGCCACAGATACGCAGTATTTT.

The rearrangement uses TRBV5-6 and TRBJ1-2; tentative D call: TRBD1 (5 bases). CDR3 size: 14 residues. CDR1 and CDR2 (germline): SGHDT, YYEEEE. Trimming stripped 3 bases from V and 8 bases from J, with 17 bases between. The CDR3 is CASSSSAGIRGYTF. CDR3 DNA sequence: TGTGCCAGCAGCTCCTCGGCAGGGATAAGAGGCTACACCTTC.

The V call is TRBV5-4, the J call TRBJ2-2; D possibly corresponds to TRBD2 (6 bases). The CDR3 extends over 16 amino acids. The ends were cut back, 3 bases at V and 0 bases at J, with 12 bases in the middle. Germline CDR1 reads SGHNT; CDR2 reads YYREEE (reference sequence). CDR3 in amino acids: CASSWAGPTNTGELFF. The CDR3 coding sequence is TGTGCCAGCAGCTGGGCGGGACCGACGAACACCGGGGAGCTGTTTTTT.

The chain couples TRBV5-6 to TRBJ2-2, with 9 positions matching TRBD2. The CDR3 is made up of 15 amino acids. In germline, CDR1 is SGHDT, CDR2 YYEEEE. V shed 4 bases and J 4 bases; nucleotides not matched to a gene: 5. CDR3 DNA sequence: TGTGCCAGCAGCCCGGTGCGGGGGGGCACCGGGGAGCTGTTTTTT. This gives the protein CASSPVRGGTGELFF.

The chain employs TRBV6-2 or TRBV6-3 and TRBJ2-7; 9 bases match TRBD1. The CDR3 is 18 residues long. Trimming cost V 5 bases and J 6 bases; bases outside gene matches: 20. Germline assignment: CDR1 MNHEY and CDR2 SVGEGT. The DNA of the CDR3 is TGTGCCAGCAGTACAACCGGGACAGGGACCATCTCACGGGGCGAGCAGTACTTC. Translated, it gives CASSTTGTGTISRGEQYF.